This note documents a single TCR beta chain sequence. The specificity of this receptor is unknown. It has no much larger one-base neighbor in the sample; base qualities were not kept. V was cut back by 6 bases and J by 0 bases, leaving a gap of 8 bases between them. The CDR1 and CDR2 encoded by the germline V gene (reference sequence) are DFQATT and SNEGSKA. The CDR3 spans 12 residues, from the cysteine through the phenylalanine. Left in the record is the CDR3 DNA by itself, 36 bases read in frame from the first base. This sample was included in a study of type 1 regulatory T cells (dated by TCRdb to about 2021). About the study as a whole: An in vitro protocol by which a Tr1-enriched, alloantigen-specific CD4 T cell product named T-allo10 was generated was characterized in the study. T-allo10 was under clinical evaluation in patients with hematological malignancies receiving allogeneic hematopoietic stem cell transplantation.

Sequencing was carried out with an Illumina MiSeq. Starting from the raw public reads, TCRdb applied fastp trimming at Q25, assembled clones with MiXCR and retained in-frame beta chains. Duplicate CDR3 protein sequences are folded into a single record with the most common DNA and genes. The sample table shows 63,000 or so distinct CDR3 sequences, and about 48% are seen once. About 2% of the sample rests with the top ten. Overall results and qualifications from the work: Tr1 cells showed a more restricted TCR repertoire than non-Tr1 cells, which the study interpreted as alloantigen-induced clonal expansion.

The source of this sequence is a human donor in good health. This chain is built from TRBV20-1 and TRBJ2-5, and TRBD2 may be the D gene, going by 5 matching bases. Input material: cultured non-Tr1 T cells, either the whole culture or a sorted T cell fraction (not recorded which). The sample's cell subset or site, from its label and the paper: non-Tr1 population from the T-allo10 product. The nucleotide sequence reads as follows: TGCAGTGCCCCGGACTACCAAGAGACCCAGTACTTC. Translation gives CSAPDYQETQYF.